This T cell receptor beta chain is from a study of cytomegalovirus exposure and HLA in healthy donors. The donors (healthy individuals) were bone marrow donors. Study outcomes and limitations: Apparent HLA restriction characterized most CMV-associated TCR beta chains in a later analysis. In a later analysis, a genetic analysis reported fewer productive-TCR N-insertions in an Asian-associated ancestry cluster than the cohort average.

Comment on this clone: Antigen specificity is unknown.

CDR1 and CDR2 from the germline V gene are SGHDN and FVKESK. This CDR3 region has 15 residues. The V and J ends lost 3 bases and 5 bases, in that order; junction bases with no gene match: 9. In the PCR, 60 Vbeta and 13 Jbeta primers were used. This table comes from immunoSEQ multiplex PCR, and its TCRdb copy is limited to in-frame clones, with some not included. The table has 100,000 to 150,000 clones, roughly 80% seen once. The rearrangement uses TRBV14 and TRBJ2-5; 7 nucleotides match TRBD1. Sequences were obtained from PBMCs. This receptor was identified in a man aged 25 to 40 in good health and CMV-seronegative. CDR3 in DNA: TGTGCCAGCAGCCACGACAGGGCTATAGGGGAGACCCAGTACTTC. This sequence encodes CASSHDRAIGETQYF.